This entry lists 7 T cell receptor beta chains sequenced from one sample in a study of shared clonotypes between healthy human individuals. Data came from immunoSEQ multiplex PCR; TCRdb stores just in-frame clones and leaves some out. The table has about 1.4 million clones, 95% to 97% seen once. The specimen sequenced was naive CD4+ T cells sorted from blood. Subset described: CD45RA+ positively selected. All receptors come from a man aged 30 to 39 in good health.

This clone was counted once. The V and J genes are TRBV27 and TRBJ2-1; D is possibly TRBD2 (6 bases). Trimming cost V 6 bases and J 15 bases, with 18 bases left between them. The germline V gene has CDR1 MNHEY and CDR2 SMNVEV (reference sequence). This CDR3 region has 12 residues. Here the CDR3 reads CASRTAGTSWFF. The CDR3 DNA sequence: TGTGCCAGCAGGACCGCCGGGACTTCGTGGTTCTTC.

The chain joins TRBV5-1 to TRBJ2-1; the D is unclear. V was trimmed by 3 bases and J by 6 bases, leaving 7 bases between them. CDR1 SGHRS and CDR2 YFSETQ come from the germline V gene. This CDR3 contains 12 residues. The CDR3 loop is CASSSQSNEQFF. The CDR3 DNA reads as TGCGCCAGCAGCTCCCAGAGCAATGAGCAGTTCTTC.

The chain couples TRBV5-1 to TRBJ2-3; unclear D gene. The V gene lost 0 bases and the J gene lost 1 base, with 9 bases spanning the gap. Germline V CDR1 and CDR2: SGHRS, YFSETQ. CDR3 length: 15 amino acids. The CDR3 sequence is CASSLANMGTDTQYF. The CDR3 DNA is TGCGCCAGCAGCTTGGCCAATATGGGCACAGATACGCAGTATTTT. The entire variable domain, with the rest obtained from reference TRBV5-1 and TRBJ2-3, is as follows: KAGVTQTPRYLIKTRGQQVTLSCSPISGHRSVSWYQQTPGQGLQFLFEYFSETQRNKGNFPGRFSGRQFSNSRSEMNVSTLELGDSALYLCASSLANMGTDTQYFGPGTRLTVL.

The chain joins TRBV4-2 to TRBJ2-2; D ambiguous. Trimming took 2 bases from V and 4 from J, leaving 11 bases between them. Germline CDR1 is LGHNA and CDR2 is YNFKEQ. The CDR3 runs to 15 residues. The DNA of the CDR3 is TGTGCCAGCAGCCAAAGGAGCCCGGGCACCGGGGAGCTGTTTTTT. It is translated as CASSQRSPGTGELFF.

Details on this clone: Other DNA sequences in the same sample also yield this CDR3. The chain combines TRBV28 with TRBJ2-3; a weak D match, TRBD2 (6 bases). The V gene lost 4 bases and the J gene lost 4 bases, with 6 bases spanning the gap. The CDR3 is 12 residues long. Germline CDR1 reads MDHEN; CDR2 reads SYDVKM. The CDR3 nucleotides read TGTGCCAGCAGTTCGGGGGCAGATACGCAGTATTTT. Encoded protein: CASSSGADTQYF.

To note about this clone: At the DNA level, this CDR3 is encoded by other sequences in the same sample as well. The chain carries TRBV11-3 and TRBJ2-1; TRBD2 might be the D (5 bases). Trimming cost V 1 base and J 8 bases, with 6 bases left between them. CDR3 length equals 12 residues. Germline V gene lookup returns CDR1 SGHNT and CDR2 YENEEA. This CDR3 is CASSLVGDEQFF. CDR3 nucleotides: TGTGCCAGCAGCTTAGTCGGGGATGAGCAGTTCTTC.

This chain connects TRBV18 to TRBJ1-1; no clear D. V lost 2 bases, J lost 1 base, and 17 bases lay in between. The V gene's germline CDR1 is KGHSH and CDR2 LQKENI. The CDR3 extends over 17 amino acids. CDR3 DNA: TGTGCCAGCTCACCATTGTTGGACTACCAGACGAACACTGAAGCTTTCTTT. Its translation is CASSPLLDYQTNTEAFF.